One and the same sample provided the 9 T cell receptor beta chains below, sequenced in a study of T-cell memory formation after mild COVID-19. TCRdb called the 5' RACE reads again in MiXCR, with one record for every CDR3 protein. The sample lists 280,000 or so distinct CDR3 sequences, roughly 8.2% occurring once. Material for sequencing was PBMCs or a T cell subset sorted from them (not recorded which). These receptor sequences come from a man younger than 35 who had mild COVID-19 (a few samples of this study predate the infection). Cell type and time point are not known.

A note on this clonotype: Relative to the germline gene, one junction end is altered; a read error may explain this. The gene calls are TRBV28 and TRBJ1-4; D is possibly TRBD1 (6 bases). Germline CDR1 MDHEN, CDR2 SYDVKM. The CDR3 contains 14 residues. The CDR3 sequence: CASSWGATNEKLFF. In DNA, the CDR3 is TGTGCCAGCAGCTGGGGGGCAACCAATGAAAAACTGTTTTTT.

The sample holds many counts of this clonotype. The V and J genes are TRBV5-6 and TRBJ2-2, with D uncertain. V was clipped by 0 bases and J by 5 bases, with 5 bases between them. CDR1 SGHDT and CDR2 YYEEEE come from the germline V gene. This CDR3 region has 13 residues. CDR3 sequence (DNA): TGTGCCAGCAGCTTGGTCAGGACCGGGGAGCTGTTTTTT. This codes for CASSLVRTGELFF.

This clonotype was observed a handful of times. The V and J genes are TRBV5-4 and TRBJ2-3; D is ambiguous. V lost 4 bases to trimming and J lost 6 bases, with 18 bases between them. The CDR3 length is 15 residues. Germline loops: CDR1 SGHNT, CDR2 YYREEE (reference sequence). The CDR3 reads CASSPPDPRVDTQYF. For the CDR3, the DNA is TGTGCCAGCAGCCCACCGGACCCCAGAGTCGATACGCAGTATTTT.

Only a few counts were recorded for this clonotype. This chain links TRBV11-2 with TRBJ2-2, with D hard to call. There are 17 residues in the CDR3. Germline V gives CDR1 SGHAT, CDR2 FQNNGV. V was pared by 6 bases and J by 2 bases, with 19 bases between. CDR3 residues: CASRLGRWGTNTGELFF. The CDR3 region has the DNA TGTGCCAGCAGACTCGGGCGGTGGGGAACAAACACCGGGGAGCTGTTTTTT.

This clonotype appeared many times. This chain links TRBV7-2 with TRBJ2-1, with unresolved D. CDR1 and CDR2 from the germline V gene are SGHTA and FQGNSA. The germline V and J ends were trimmed by 5 bases and 4 bases, with 15 bases remaining between them. The CDR3 consists of 15 residues. Written as DNA, the CDR3 is TGTGCCAGCAGCCCGGTGGGCGGCGGATACAATGAGCAGTTCTTC. It encodes CASSPVGGGYNEQFF. Supplemented by reference TRBV7-2 and TRBJ2-1, the full variable domain reads GAGVSQSPSNKVTEKGKDVELRCDPISGHTALYWYRQSLGQGLEFLIYFQGNSAPDKSGLPSDRFSAERTGGSVSTLTIQRTQQEDSAVYLCASSPVGGGYNEQFFGPGTRLTVL.

This clonotype has just a few counts. The J gene is TRBJ2-5, the V gene TRBV9, with 7 bases aligning to TRBD1. CDR1 is SGDLS and CDR2 is YYNGEE in the germline V gene. The V gene end was trimmed by 0 bases and the J gene end by 2 bases; junction bases not matched to a gene: 7. The CDR3 totals 16 residues. The CDR3, as DNA: TGTGCCAGCAGCGTAGCCCCGGGACAGAGACAAGAGACCCAGTACTTC. Translating it yields CASSVAPGQRQETQYF.

This clonotype was detected a few times. In DNA, the CDR3 is TGTGCCAGCAGTGAACCCACCTACGAGCAGTACTTC. Protein sequence: CASSEPTYEQYF. The V call is TRBV6-1, the J call TRBJ2-7, with D unclear. This CDR3 spans 12 amino acids. The germline V gene encodes CDR1 MNHNS and CDR2 SASEGT. Trimming shortened V by 2 bases and J by 2 bases, and 4 bases separated the two germline ends.

This clonotype has more than one count but fewer than ten. The chain recombines TRBV20-1 with TRBJ1-1; D gene uncertain. The V gene lost 6 bases and the J gene lost 4 bases, with 15 bases spanning the gap. The CDR3 sequence is 13 residues long. CDR1 and CDR2 (germline): DFQATT, SNEGSKA (reference sequence). The CDR3 region has the DNA TGCAGTGCCGTTTCTGGACCGAGCACTGAAGCTTTCTTT. The encoded protein is CSAVSGPSTEAFF.

This clonotype was picked up many times. This chain uses TRBV4-1 with TRBJ2-3; D is unresolved. The CDR3 loop spans 13 amino acids. CDR1 and CDR2 (germline): MGHRA, YSYEKL. V dropped 2 bases and J dropped 6 bases, with 9 bases sitting between them. The CDR3 reads CASSQFQADTQYF. The CDR3 DNA sequence: TGCGCCAGCAGCCAATTCCAGGCGGATACGCAGTATTTT.